This T cell receptor beta chain comes out of a study of glioma-infiltrating T cells. Germline CDR1 is MNHEY and CDR2 is SMNVEV (reference sequence). J was trimmed by 10 bases and V by 7 bases; bases with no gene match: 11. The CDR3 has 15 residues. General study results and limits: Very few CDR3 sequences were shared between tissue and blood. Non-neoplastic patients had below-expected tissue-blood divergence, while all gliomas exceeded expectation.

This clonotype was detected ten times or more. Its antigen is still unknown. The iRepertoire nested amplicon-rescue multiplex PCR amplified TCR alpha and beta CDR3s from RNA. Tissue mRNA or PBMC total RNA, roughly 90-450 ng, went into one-step reverse transcription and amplification. TCRdb ran MiXCR on the multiplex PCR reads and lists one entry per CDR3 protein. The sample shows about 45,000 distinct CDR3 sequences, approximately 20% of them seen only once. This sequence was found in a human donor with low-grade glioma or glioblastoma, undergoing nonglioma brain surgery, or in good health (not recorded which). The rearrangement joins TRBV27 to TRBJ2-1, with 12 bases identical to TRBD1. The sequenced material came from glioma tissue, nonneoplastic brain tissue, or PBMCs (not recorded which). DNA for the CDR3: TGTGCCAGCACGGGACAGGGGGCGGGAGAGGCGGAGCAGTTCTTC. Protein product: CASTGQGAGEAEQFF.